The rows below give T cell receptor beta chains drawn from one sample of a study of T cell responses to AZD1222 COVID-19 vaccine. Assay used: immunoSEQ multiplex PCR; TCRdb lists only in-frame clones, some missing. The sample consists of roughly 53,000 clones, around 85% of them appearing once. The sample consisted of peripheral blood, taken on day 0 of AZD1222 vaccination. These receptors were obtained from an adult in good health. The CDR3 runs from the conserved cysteine through the conserved F or W. Fields, in order: D gene, clone size, V gene, J gene, CDR3 DNA, CDR3 protein. The D gene is left open where the match is weak. Expanded clones are given a class, and other clones once, few, many or no size at all.

TRBD2	NA	TRBV27	TRBJ2-3	TGTGCCAGCAGCCCGGGACTAGCGGGAGAGCTCAGCACAGATACGCAGTATTTT	CASSPGLAGELSTDTQYF
NA	NA	TRBV30	TRBJ2-5	TGTGCCTGGAGTCCGAGAGGTAGCTCCCTAGGGGCCCAGTACTTC	CAWSPRGSSLGAQYF
TRBD1	once	TRBV28	TRBJ1-2	TGTGCCAGCAGTTTACTCCTACAGGGGAATGGCTACACCTTC	CASSLLLQGNGYTF
NA	few	TRBV7-9	TRBJ1-2	TGTGCCAGCAGCTCCGGGGGCGGAGACAGGCTCTATGGCTACACCTTC	CASSSGGGDRLYGYTF
NA	NA	TRBV6-1	TRBJ2-1	TGTGCCAGCAGTGATTTAAGCTCCTACAATGAGCAGTTCTTC	CASSDLSSYNEQFF
NA	NA	TRBV4-2	TRBJ1-2	TGTGCCAGCAGTACCAAGGGAGACTATGGCTACACCTTC	CASSTKGDYGYTF
NA	once	TRBV7-8	TRBJ2-1	TGTGCCAGCAGCATATTTAATGAGCAGTTCTTC	CASSIFNEQFF
NA	once	TRBV7-9	TRBJ2-7	TGTGCCAGCAGCCAAAGGGGACAAACCTACGAGCAGTACTTC	CASSQRGQTYEQYF
NA	NA	TRBV19	TRBJ1-3	TGTGCCAGTGTCCGTCGGCAGGGAGAACCGGGAAACACCATATATTTT	CASVRRQGEPGNTIYF
NA	NA	TRBV7-2	TRBJ1-4	TGTGCCAGCAGCTTAGAAGGTTCGGGGGGCGCGGGTGAAAAACTGTTTTTT	CASSLEGSGGAGEKLFF
NA	NA	TRBV10-2	TRBJ1-4	TGCGCCAGCAGTGAGTTGGAGGATGCAACTAATGAAAAACTGTTTTTT	CASSELEDATNEKLFF
NA	NA	TRBV7-9	TRBJ1-3	TGTGCCAGCAGCCCAAACCCGGGACCTTCGACTGGAAACACCATATATTTT	CASSPNPGPSTGNTIYF
TRBD2	NA	TRBV5-6	TRBJ2-3	TGTGCCAGCAGCCTACCCGGGACTAGCAGATCAGATACGCAGTATTTT	CASSLPGTSRSDTQYF
TRBD1	NA	TRBV19	TRBJ2-7	TGTGCCAGTACCGCCGGGACAGGGACCTACGAGCAGTACTTC	CASTAGTGTYEQYF
TRBD2	NA	TRBV4-2	TRBJ2-3	TGTGCCAGCAGCCAACGACTAGCGGGAGGGTCAGATACGCAGTATTTT	CASSQRLAGGSDTQYF
NA	NA	TRBV2	TRBJ2-1	TGTGCCAGCAGTGCCAGTTTCTTCTACAATGAGCAGTTCTTC	CASSASFFYNEQFF
NA	NA	TRBV3-1/TRBV3-2	TRBJ2-7	TGTGCCAGCAGCCGCTCGACAGTCTCCTACGAGCAGTACTTC	CASSRSTVSYEQYF
TRBD2	NA	TRBV5-1	TRBJ2-5	TGCGCCAGCAGCTTGAGAAGCACTAGCGGGCAAGAGACCCAGTACTTC	CASSLRSTSGQETQYF
TRBD2	NA	TRBV11-1	TRBJ2-7	TGTGCCAGCAGCTCGAACCGGGACTACAGTCTCGAGCAGTACTTC	CASSSNRDYSLEQYF
NA	NA	TRBV7-2	TRBJ1-4	TGTGCCAGCAGCTTAAACCAGGCAGCAACTAATGAAAAACTGTTTTTT	CASSLNQAATNEKLFF
TRBD1	NA	TRBV5-4	TRBJ1-5	TGTGCCAGCAGCTCTTGGGGACAGGGCAATCAGCCCCAGCATTTT	CASSSWGQGNQPQHF
TRBD1	NA	TRBV19	TRBJ1-5	TGTGCCAGTAGTAGTCCCCGGGACAGGGGGCGAAATCAGCCCCAGCATTTT	CASSSPRDRGRNQPQHF
NA	NA	TRBV7-8	TRBJ2-1	TGTGCCAGCAGCTCCTTGGGTCCTTACAATGAGCAGTTCTTC	CASSSLGPYNEQFF
NA	NA	TRBV5-4	TRBJ1-2	TGTGCCAGCAGCTCCCAAGACAGACCCCGGGGCTACACCTTC	CASSSQDRPRGYTF
TRBD1	NA	TRBV29-1	TRBJ1-1	TGCAGCACCCAAAGACAGGGGGCCACTGAAGCTTTCTTT	CSTQRQGATEAFF
NA	once	TRBV5-1	TRBJ2-5	TGCGCCAGCAGCTTGGTCGGGGGCCAAGAGACCCAGTACTTC	CASSLVGGQETQYF
TRBD1	NA	TRBV19	TRBJ1-2	TGTGCCAGTAACCCACAGGGGCCCTATGGCTACACCTTC	CASNPQGPYGYTF
NA	few	TRBV5-1	TRBJ2-3	TGCGCCAGCAGCTTGGCTTTGATGGATACGCAGTATTTT	CASSLALMDTQYF
NA	NA	TRBV5-1	TRBJ2-5	TGCGCCAGCAGATCCGGAGGGAACCAAGAGACCCAGTACTTC	CASRSGGNQETQYF
NA	NA	TRBV6-5	TRBJ2-4	TGTGCCAGCAGTAGCATTAATGGGGCCAAAAACATTCAGTACTTC	CASSSINGAKNIQYF
TRBD2	NA	TRBV24-1	TRBJ2-3	TGTGCCACCCGAAGAGCGGGAGCCAAGCCATGGGGCACAGATACGCAGTATTTT	CATRRAGAKPWGTDTQYF
TRBD1	NA	TRBV5-1	TRBJ2-7	TGCGCCAGCAGCTTGGGTAGGGGGCGCGCCTACGAGCAGTACTTC	CASSLGRGRAYEQYF
TRBD1	NA	TRBV6-4	TRBJ2-7	TGTGCCAGCAGTGAAAGCGGGACAGGGGGCCACGAGCAGTACTTC	CASSESGTGGHEQYF
TRBD2	NA	TRBV27	TRBJ2-3	TGTGCCAGCAGTCCCCTGGGGACTAGCGGCACAGATACGCAGTATTTT	CASSPLGTSGTDTQYF
NA	once	TRBV6-5	TRBJ1-4	TGTGCCAGCAGTTACTCGCTGGGGGGCGGTGAAAAACTGTTTTTT	CASSYSLGGGEKLFF
NA	NA	TRBV11-3	TRBJ2-1	TGTGCCAGCAGCTTTTCAAGCAACAATGAGCAGTTCTTC	CASSFSSNNEQFF
NA	few	TRBV7-8	TRBJ1-2	TGTGCCAGCAGCTTAGCGGGTGCGGCGGATGGCTACACCTTC	CASSLAGAADGYTF
TRBD1	NA	TRBV5-3	TRBJ1-1	TGTGCCAGAAGACCCGGGACAGGGGAGGCTGAAGCTTTCTTT	CARRPGTGEAEAFF
TRBD2	NA	TRBV5-4	TRBJ2-5	TGTGCCAGCAGCTCTCAGCGGGGACAAGAGACCCAGTACTTC	CASSSQRGQETQYF
TRBD1	NA	TRBV27	TRBJ2-1	TGTGCCAGCAGTTTAGGGCGTGGACAGGGGGGGGGTGAGCAGTTCTTC	CASSLGRGQGGGEQFF
TRBD1	NA	TRBV7-2	TRBJ1-3	TGTGCCAGCAGCTTAGCCGGGACAGCCTCTGGAAACACCATATATTTT	CASSLAGTASGNTIYF
NA	NA	TRBV29-1	TRBJ1-1	TGCAGCGTTGGAAACCCTAACACTGAAGCTTTCTTT	CSVGNPNTEAFF
NA	NA	TRBV7-2	TRBJ1-6	TGTGCCAGCAGCCCCGCCCCCAGGAACAATTCACCCCTCCACTTT	CASSPAPRNNSPLHF
TRBD1	NA	TRBV30	TRBJ1-6	TGTGCCTGGAGTGGGGACAGGACTAATTCACCCCTCCACTTT	CAWSGDRTNSPLHF
TRBD1	NA	TRBV27	TRBJ2-7	TGTGCCAGCAGTACCCCCCGGACAGGTACCTACGAGCAGTACTTC	CASSTPRTGTYEQYF
NA	NA	TRBV5-1	TRBJ2-1	TGCGCCAGCAGCTTGTTAGTAGTGGAGGACAATGAGCAGTTCTTC	CASSLLVVEDNEQFF
TRBD1	NA	TRBV27	TRBJ2-2	TGTGCCAGCAGTGACACAGGGGGCACCGGGGAGCTGTTTTTT	CASSDTGGTGELFF
NA	NA	TRBV27	TRBJ2-5	TGTGCCAGCAGTTCGGACAGCCAGAGAGAGACCCAGTACTTC	CASSSDSQRETQYF
TRBD2	few	TRBV7-2	TRBJ2-1	TGTGCCAGCAGCTTCGTGCGGGAGACTTTTTTCTTC	CASSFVRETFFF
NA	once	TRBV2	TRBJ1-1	TGTGCCAGCAGTGGGAGGGACGGTTACACTGAAGCTTTCTTT	CASSGRDGYTEAFF
NA	NA	TRBV7-2	TRBJ2-2	TGTGCCAGCAGCCTAGGATCCAGGTCCACCGGGGAGCTGTTTTTT	CASSLGSRSTGELFF
NA	NA	TRBV19	TRBJ1-5	TGTGCCAGTAGTACTCGGCGGGATCAGCCCCAGCATTTT	CASSTRRDQPQHF
TRBD1	NA	TRBV30	TRBJ1-1	TGTGCCTGGAGAGATAAGACAGGGCGGAGGACTGAAGCTTTCTTT	CAWRDKTGRRTEAFF
NA	NA	TRBV3-1/TRBV3-2	TRBJ1-1	TGTGCCAGCAGCCAGAACATCGGTAGGTTGAACACTGAAGCTTTCTTT	CASSQNIGRLNTEAFF